This passage covers 19 T cell receptor beta chains from one sample sequenced in a study of cytomegalovirus exposure and HLA in healthy donors. Primers for the PCR totalled 60 Vbeta and 13 Jbeta. Clones were sequenced by immunoSEQ multiplex PCR, and TCRdb holds only the in-frame ones, with some missing. The table includes roughly 180,000 clones, more than 70% detected once. Sequencing input: PBMCs. These receptors all come from a woman between 45 and 60 years old in good health and CMV-seropositive.

The gene calls are TRBV27 and TRBJ2-1; TRBD2 agrees at 14 bases. The junction had 1 base not matched to a gene; V was cut back by 8 bases and J by 7 bases. This CDR3 has 13 residues. In germline, CDR1 is MNHEY, CDR2 SMNVEV (reference sequence). The DNA for the CDR3 is TGTGCCAGCCGACTAGCGGGAGGGAATGAGCAGTTCTTC. It yields the protein CASRLAGGNEQFF.

The gene calls are TRBV9 and TRBJ2-7; no firm D call. Germline values: CDR1 SGDLS, CDR2 YYNGEE. This CDR3 is built from 15 residues. Trimming took 0 bases from V and 2 from J, leaving 12 bases between them. CDR3 protein: CASSVGVEVTYEQYF. The CDR3 DNA reads as TGTGCCAGCAGCGTAGGGGTCGAGGTTACCTACGAGCAGTACTTC.

The rearrangement uses TRBV5-1 and TRBJ1-1; no firm D call. The length of the CDR3 is 15 residues. Trimming stripped 1 base from V and 4 bases from J, with 14 bases between. CDR1 and CDR2 (germline): SGHRS, YFSETQ. CDR3 nucleotide sequence: TGCGCCAGCAGCTTGCAAGAGGGTCGGGGCACTGAAGCTTTCTTT. Its protein product is CASSLQEGRGTEAFF.

The chain uses TRBV7-3 and TRBJ1-2, with 9 nucleotides matching TRBD1. Germline trimming cut 5 bases from V and 4 bases from J; bases unmatched to any gene: 8. This CDR3 is 15 amino acids long. Germline lookup yields CDR1 SGHTA and CDR2 FQGTGA. In DNA form, the CDR3 reads TGTGCCAGCAGCCGCGAGGCACAGGGGGCCTATGGCTACACCTTC. It is translated as CASSREAQGAYGYTF.

The chain links TRBV2 to TRBJ2-3; 10 bases are shared with TRBD1. J gave up 4 bases and V 7 bases, and 5 bases lay outside the gene matches. The germline CDR1 and CDR2 sequences are SNHLY and FYNNEI. This CDR3 is built from 14 residues. CDR3 in DNA: TGTGCCAGCACCGGCGGGACAGGGGCAGATACGCAGTATTTT. Translation: CASTGGTGADTQYF.

This chain connects TRBV30 to TRBJ2-7; D is possibly TRBD1 (6 bases). From germline, CDR1 is GTSNPN and CDR2 SVGIG (reference sequence). The CDR3 extends over 13 amino acids. V gave up 1 base and J gave up 1 base, with 8 bases separating them. CDR3 bases: TGTGCCTGGAGTGGTCAGGGGTCCTACGAGCAGTACTTC. It is translated as CAWSGQGSYEQYF.

This chain joins TRBV5-1 and TRBJ1-5, with 8 bases identical to TRBD1. V gave up 1 base and J gave up 6 bases; unmatched junction bases: 6. There are 15 residues in the CDR3. Germline CDR1 SGHRS, CDR2 YFSETQ. CDR3 sequence reads: CASSLQGAEGQPQHF. The DNA of the CDR3 is TGCGCCAGCAGCTTGCAGGGGGCCGAGGGTCAGCCCCAGCATTTT.

The J gene is TRBJ2-7, the V gene TRBV15; 8 positions agree with TRBD2. From germline, CDR1 is LNHNV and CDR2 YYDKDF (reference sequence). The CDR3 is made up of 17 amino acids. Trimming at V came to 0 bases and at J to 9 bases, leaving 16 bases not matched to a gene. The CDR3 region is CATSRDSSASGLRRQYF. For the CDR3, the DNA is TGTGCCACCAGCAGAGATTCGTCGGCTAGCGGGCTACGAAGGCAGTACTTC.

Written as DNA, the CDR3 is TGTGCCAGTAGTAACTTACCGGGACAGGGGGCGGGAGAGACCCAGTACTTC. It specifies CASSNLPGQGAGETQYF. V is TRBV19 and J is TRBJ2-5, with 12 bases fitting TRBD1. Per germline, CDR1 LNHDA and CDR2 SQIVND (reference sequence). Unmatched junction bases numbered 10, after V lost 4 bases and J lost 4 bases. The CDR3 has 17 residues.

The chain employs TRBV21-1 and TRBJ2-5; TRBD2, the D gene given by the table, was not confirmed from the DNA. TRBV21-1 is noted as a pseudogene. This CDR3 contains 21 residues. CDR3 amino acids: CASTKRRVTSGNPSPQETQYF. For the CDR3, the DNA is TGTGCCAGCACCAAACGCCGGGTGACTAGCGGGAACCCCTCACCCCAAGAGACCCAGTACTTC.

Here the CDR3 DNA reads TGTGCCAGCAGTTACTTGGGACTAGCGGGAGGCGAGCAGTACTTC. Amino acid sequence: CASSYLGLAGGEQYF. This chain uses TRBV6-6 with TRBJ2-7, with TRBD2 matching over 15 bases. In germline, CDR1 is MNHNY, CDR2 SVGAGI (reference sequence). The CDR3 is made up of 15 amino acids. V shed 1 base, J shed 6 bases, and the junction held 1 base outside the gene matches.

In this sample, this clone turned up once. In DNA, the CDR3 is TGTGCCACCAGCAGCCTTGGGCAGGGGCATAACGGGGAGCTGTTTTTT. Protein sequence: CATSSLGQGHNGELFF. The V gene is TRBV15, the J gene TRBJ2-2; D is perhaps TRBD1 (6 bases). This CDR3 spans 16 amino acids. Trimming removed 3 bases at V and 7 bases at J, with 18 bases between. The germline CDR1 and CDR2 sequences are LNHNV and YYDKDF (reference sequence).

The chain combines TRBV6-1 with TRBJ2-5; 12 positions agree with TRBD2. The closer fit of TRBJ2-7 to the DNA end suggests the J call may be wrong. The CDR3 has 15 residues. The germline gives CDR1 MNHNS, CDR2 SASEGT. The CDR3 bases are TGTGCCAGCAGGACGACTAGCGGGAGTCCCTACGAGCAGTACTTC. Its translation is CASRTTSGSPYEQYF.

The rearrangement joins TRBV27 to TRBJ2-7; 11 bases agree with TRBD2. CDR1 is MNHEY, CDR2 SMNVEV, per germline (reference sequence). V was clipped by 5 bases and J by 4 bases; unmatched bases: 7. The CDR3 sequence is 15 residues long. The CDR3 region has the DNA TGTGCCAGCAGTCAGACTAGCGGGGTATGGTACGAGCAGTACTTC. Amino acids: CASSQTSGVWYEQYF.

This sequence joins TRBV15 and TRBJ2-1; the D is unclear. V was shortened by 0 bases and J by 8 bases, with 5 bases between the two germline ends. Germline CDR1 and CDR2: LNHNV and YYDKDF (reference sequence). The CDR3 extends over 12 amino acids. CDR3 coding DNA: TGTGCCACCAGCAGAGATCGGTATGAGCAGTTCTTC. Residues: CATSRDRYEQFF.

This clone turned up a few times. This chain joins TRBV7-9 and TRBJ1-6, with 7 bases fitting TRBD1. V shed 7 bases, J shed 8 bases, and the junction held 5 bases outside the gene matches. Germline CDR1 reads SEHNR; CDR2 reads FQNEAQ (reference sequence). The CDR3 length is 13 residues. The CDR3 protein is CASKGQGDSPLHF. DNA of the CDR3: TGTGCCAGCAAAGGGCAGGGGGATTCACCCCTCCACTTT.

The chain joins TRBV7-3 to TRBJ2-2, with D unresolved. The CDR3 spans 13 residues. CDR1 SGHTA and CDR2 FQGTGA come from the germline V gene. Trimming took 4 bases from V and 2 from J, leaving 5 bases between them. The CDR3 sequence is CASSSGNTGELFF. CDR3 coding DNA: TGTGCCAGCAGCTCAGGCAACACCGGGGAGCTGTTTTTT.

The V call is TRBV27, the J call TRBJ1-2; maybe TRBD1 (5 bases). The V end lost 1 base, the J end lost 8 bases, and 14 bases lay between the germline ends. In germline, CDR1 is MNHEY, CDR2 SMNVEV (reference sequence). The CDR3 runs 14 residues. CDR3 amino acids: CASSLYGGAMGYTF. The CDR3 DNA follows: TGTGCCAGCAGTTTATACGGTGGGGCGATGGGCTACACCTTC.

This chain joins TRBV2 and TRBJ2-3; D is perhaps TRBD1 (5 bases). This CDR3 region has 15 residues. V lost 8 bases to trimming and J lost 2 bases, with 17 bases between them. Looked up from germline, CDR1 is SNHLY and CDR2 is FYNNEI. CDR3: CASLQQGSPTDTQYF. The CDR3 DNA reads TGTGCCAGCCTCCAGCAGGGAAGCCCCACAGATACGCAGTATTTT.